Presented here are 6 T cell receptor beta chains from one specimen sequenced in a study of T cell responses to AZD1222 COVID-19 vaccine. The data were produced by immunoSEQ multiplex PCR, yet TCRdb's version contains in-frame clones alone and is incomplete. This table has fewer than 75,000 clones, about nine tenths appearing once. Sequenced material: peripheral blood, taken 28 days after the second dose of the MenACWY control vaccine. Every receptor here comes from an adult who received the MenACWY meningococcal vaccine as a control.

This clone was detected a few times. The rearrangement links TRBV3-1 (or the pseudogene TRBV3-2) to TRBJ1-1, with D possibly being TRBD1 (6 bases). CDR1 and CDR2 from the germline V gene are LGHDT and YNNKEL (reference sequence). The ends were cut back, 4 bases at V and 7 bases at J, with 13 bases in the middle. The CDR3 loop spans 13 amino acids. The CDR3 protein is CASSLDRPSEAFF. The CDR3 DNA is TGTGCCAGCAGCCTTGACAGGCCGAGTGAAGCTTTCTTT.

A single count supports this clone. The chain joins TRBV25-1 to TRBJ2-7, with D uncertain. V lost 3 bases and J 2 bases, leaving 14 bases between the germline ends. CDR1 is MGHDK and CDR2 is SYGVNS in the germline V gene. The CDR3 runs to 15 residues. The CDR3 spells CASSDSVQVAYEQYF. The CDR3 DNA is TGTGCCAGCAGTGACAGCGTTCAGGTCGCCTACGAGCAGTACTTC.

The DNA for the CDR3 is TGTGCCAGCAGCTTAGACAGGGATTTGCTAGTAGAAGGCTACACCTTC. This gives the protein CASSLDRDLLVEGYTF. This chain links TRBV7-2 with TRBJ1-2; the D gene is possibly TRBD1 (6 bases). Germline assignment: CDR1 SGHTA and CDR2 FQGNSA. This CDR3 is built from 16 residues. Deletions cut 1 base from V and 8 bases from J, with 20 bases between.

This rearrangement joins TRBV5-6 to TRBJ2-7; a weak D match, TRBD2 (6 bases). This CDR3 contains 15 residues. Germline-derived CDR1 and CDR2 are SGHDT and YYEEEE. V was pared by 4 bases and J by 2 bases, with 16 bases between. CDR3 loop: CASSPRERVAYEQYF. The CDR3 nucleotides read TGTGCCAGCAGCCCACGGGAGCGGGTAGCCTACGAGCAGTACTTC.

The chain links TRBV6-2 or TRBV6-3 to TRBJ2-7; 7 positions agree with TRBD2. The V segment lost 2 bases and the J segment 2 bases; nucleotides outside the gene matches: 6. The CDR3 sequence is 15 residues long. From germline, CDR1 is MNHEY and CDR2 SVGEGT. The CDR3 here is CASSYGLAVAYEQYF. CDR3 sequence (DNA): TGTGCCAGCAGTTACGGTCTAGCGGTAGCCTACGAGCAGTACTTC.

With respect to this clone: One junction end disagrees with the germline gene, perhaps due to a read error. The chain joins TRBV15 to TRBJ2-5; D is possibly TRBD2 (5 bases). CDR3 size: 13 residues. Germline CDR1 and CDR2: LNHNV and YYDKDF (reference sequence). CDR3 nucleotide sequence: TGTGCCACCAGCAGAGATCTAGCAGAGGCCCAGTACTTC. Translation gives CATSRDLAEAQYF.